This TCR beta chain derives from a study of blood T cells in healthy people across ages. Study-wide findings and caveats: A roughly linear age-dependent decrease characterized TCR beta diversity per million T cells.

A second PCR of roughly 7 to 11 cycles used a sample-barcoded 5' primer and a J-beta primer mix. Researchers report that a template-switch adaptor with 12 random nucleotides tagged each cDNA molecule. One entry per CDR3 protein results from TCRdb running MiXCR on the 5' RACE reads. The sample yields 850,000 to 1,000,000 distinct CDR3 sequences, about 48% seen once. The table lists this clonotype with a few counts. Its cognate antigen is unknown. This CDR3 region has 16 residues. V dropped 0 bases and J dropped 3 bases, with 13 bases sitting between them. The V gene's germline CDR1 is SGHAT and CDR2 FQNNGV.

This sequence originates from a man aged 30-40 years in good health. V and J are TRBV11-2 and TRBJ2-3, with TRBD2 as a possible D gene (6 bases). Sequencing was done on a sample of blood. The CDR3 nucleotides read TGTGCCAGCAGCTTAGATCCTAGCGCGGGAACAGATACGCAGTATTTT. Amino acids: CASSLDPSAGTDTQYF. The variable domain in full, completed from reference TRBV11-2 and TRBJ2-3, reads EAGVAQSPRYKIIEKRQSVAFWCNPISGHATLYWYQQILGQGPKLLIQFQNNGVVDDSQLPKDRFSAERLKGVDSTLKIQPAKLEDSAVYLCASSLDPSAGTDTQYFGPGTRLTVL.